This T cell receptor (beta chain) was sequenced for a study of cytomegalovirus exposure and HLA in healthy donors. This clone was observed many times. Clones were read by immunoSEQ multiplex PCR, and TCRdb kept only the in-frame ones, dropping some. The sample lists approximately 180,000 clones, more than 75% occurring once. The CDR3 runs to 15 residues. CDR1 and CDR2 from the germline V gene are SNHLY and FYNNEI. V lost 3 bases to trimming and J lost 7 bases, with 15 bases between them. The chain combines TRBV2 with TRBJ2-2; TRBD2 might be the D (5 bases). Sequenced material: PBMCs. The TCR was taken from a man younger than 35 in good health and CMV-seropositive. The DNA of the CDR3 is TGTGCCAGCAGTGAGGCCGGGAACTTCGGCGGGGAGCTGTTTTTT. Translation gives CASSEAGNFGGELFF.